Sequencing of this TCR beta chain was carried out in a study of T cells in Graves' hyperthyroidism and ophthalmopathy. This clonotype has ten or more counts. Amplification of TCR beta CDR3 regions was performed using RNA transcripts as template. The study used the HTBI primer set for a first-round RT-PCR of the TCR CDR3. MiXCR, applied by TCRdb to the multiplex PCR reads, yields one record per CDR3 protein. The table includes about 500,000 distinct CDR3 sequences, approximately 14% detected once. Diagnoses used clinical symptoms, serum thyroxine and TRAb, thyroid ultrasound and orbital computed tomography. The CDR3 is 16 amino acids. With 1 base removed from V and 5 bases from J, the gap between germline ends came to 14 bases.

The chain is built from TRBV12-3 or TRBV12-4 and TRBJ2-2; D is possibly TRBD2 (5 bases). The sequencing sample was made of blood. The sequence was obtained from a woman aged 18-30 years with Graves' hyperthyroidism. CDR3: CASSLGQAELTGELFF. The CDR3 coding sequence is TGTGCCAGCAGTTTAGGTCAAGCGGAATTGACCGGGGAGCTGTTTTTT.